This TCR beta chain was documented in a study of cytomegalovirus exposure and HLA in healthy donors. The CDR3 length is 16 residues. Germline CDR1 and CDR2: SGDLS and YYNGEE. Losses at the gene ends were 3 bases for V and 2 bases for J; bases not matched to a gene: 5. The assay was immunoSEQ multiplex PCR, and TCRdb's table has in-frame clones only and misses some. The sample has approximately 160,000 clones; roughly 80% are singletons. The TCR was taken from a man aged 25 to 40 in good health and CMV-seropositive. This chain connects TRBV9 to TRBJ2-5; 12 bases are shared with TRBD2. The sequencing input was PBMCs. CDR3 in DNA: TGTGCCAGCAGCGCGACTAGCGGGGGCAAGCAAGAGACCCAGTACTTC. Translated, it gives CASSATSGGKQETQYF.